This T cell receptor (beta chain) emerged from a study of blood T cell repertoires in COVID-19. The assay was immunoSEQ multiplex PCR, and TCRdb's table has in-frame clones only and misses some. The sample comprises 100,000 or so clones, roughly 79% of which are singletons, and 8% to 10% rests with the top ten. This CDR3 has 15 amino acids. CDR1 is MNHEY, CDR2 SVGEGT, per germline. Trimming removed 5 bases from V and 6 bases from J; junction bases left unmatched: 7. In this sample, this clone turned up once. The gene calls are TRBV6-2 or TRBV6-3 and TRBJ1-6; 7 nucleotides agree with TRBD1. The receptor's source is an older woman with acute or convalescent COVID-19. The sequencing input was peripheral blood. The CDR3 bases are TGTGCCAGCAGTAACCCAACAGGGGCTAATTCACCCCTCCACTTT. Its protein product is CASSNPTGANSPLHF.